Sequencing of this TCR beta chain was carried out in a study of radiation and T cells in renal cell carcinoma. Repertoires were generated with immunoSEQ multiplex PCR, while TCRdb's copy carries only in-frame clones and drops some. The profile shows about 49,000 clones, approximately 83% of them singletons. The trim removed 6 bases at V and 6 bases at J, leaving 6 bases unmatched. From germline, CDR1 is LNHDA and CDR2 SQIVND (reference sequence). This CDR3 contains 15 residues. Sample time point: baseline pretreatment blood. As for treatment: 15 Gy SBRT to primary tumor, nephrectomy 4 weeks later. The genes are TRBV19 and TRBJ1-6; 9 bases align to TRBD1. The sequences come from blood, collected from a patient whose treatment included radiotherapy and nephrectomy. This clonotype was obtained from a woman in her seventies with renal cell carcinoma. This CDR3 reads CASRILQGANSPLHF. CDR3 nucleotides: TGTGCCAGTAGGATATTACAGGGGGCTAATTCACCCCTCCACTTT.